This passage covers 4 T cell receptor beta chains from one sample sequenced in a study of T cells after yellow fever vaccination. TCRdb recomputed calls from the 5' RACE reads with MiXCR, one row per CDR3 protein. The sample has more than 110,000 distinct CDR3 sequences, under 7% seen once. The specimen was CD4+ T cells sorted from PBMCs, collected 10 days after the yellow fever booster vaccination. The receptors shown here come from a man between 25 and 39 years old who received the YFV17D yellow fever vaccine.

This clonotype has ten or more counts. The chain employs TRBV7-2 and TRBJ1-2, with D possibly matching TRBD1 (5 bases). The germline V gene has CDR1 SGHTA and CDR2 FQGNSA. The V end was cut by 1 base, the J end by 3 bases, with 9 bases between. The CDR3 contains 14 residues. As DNA, the CDR3 is TGTGCCAGCAGCTTAGACAGGTTGGACTATGGCTACACCTTC. Protein product: CASSLDRLDYGYTF.

This clonotype was found many times. The gene calls are TRBV7-8 and TRBJ2-1, with TRBD2 identical over 8 bases. The V segment lost 6 bases and the J segment 4 bases; nucleotides outside the gene matches: 14. The length of the CDR3 is 17 residues. Germline V gives CDR1 SGHVS, CDR2 FQNEAQ. This CDR3 reads CASRPPGSSGWYNEQFF. In DNA form, the CDR3 reads TGTGCCAGCAGACCACCCGGCTCTAGCGGGTGGTACAATGAGCAGTTCTTC.

The sample holds many counts of this clonotype. The V gene is TRBV25-1, the J gene TRBJ2-1, with no clear D. Trimming removed 4 bases from V and 4 bases from J, with 14 bases in between. CDR1 is MGHDK and CDR2 is SYGVNS in the germline V gene. The CDR3 spans 15 residues. The CDR3 loop reads CASSALGWGYNEQFF. The CDR3 DNA follows: TGTGCCAGCAGTGCCTTGGGGTGGGGATACAATGAGCAGTTCTTC. The complete variable domain, with remaining parts taken from reference TRBV25-1 and TRBJ2-1, reads EADIYQTPRYLVIGTGKKITLECSQTMGHDKMYWYQQDPGMELHLIHYSYGVNSTEKGDLSSESTVSRIRTEHFPLTLESARPSHTSQYLCASSALGWGYNEQFFGPGTRLTVL.

In its sample, this clonotype was seen once. This chain joins TRBV30 and TRBJ2-7, with TRBD1 identical over 9 bases. V lost 3 bases to trimming and J lost 0 bases; unmatched junction nucleotides: 9. The CDR3 consists of 16 residues. CDR1 GTSNPN and CDR2 SVGIG come from the germline V gene (reference sequence). Here the CDR3 DNA reads TGTGCCTGGAGGACAGGGGGGACAGATTTCTCCTACGAGCAGTACTTC. Amino acids: CAWRTGGTDFSYEQYF.